Each of the 16 T cell receptor beta chains below was sequenced from the same sample in a study of T cell responses to AZD1222 COVID-19 vaccine. Generated by immunoSEQ multiplex PCR, the TCRdb table keeps only in-frame clones and is missing some. The data show 100,000 to 150,000 clones, 80% to 95% seen once. Sequencing used peripheral blood, obtained on day 0 of MenACWY control vaccination. The origin of the receptors is an adult in good health.

The chain links TRBV19 to TRBJ1-1; no clear D gene. The germline CDR1 and CDR2 sequences are LNHDA and SQIVND (reference sequence). V dropped 2 bases and J dropped 4 bases, with 14 bases sitting between them. The CDR3 length is 15 residues. The CDR3 spells CASSISPGLITEAFF. The CDR3, as DNA: TGTGCCAGTAGTATATCCCCTGGACTGATCACTGAAGCTTTCTTT. The complete variable domain, with remaining parts taken from reference TRBV19 and TRBJ1-1, reads DGGITQSPKYLFRKEGQNVTLSCEQNLNHDAMYWYRQDPGQGLRLIYYSQIVNDFQKGDIAEGYSVSREKKESFPLTVTSAQKNPTAFYLCASSISPGLITEAFFGQGTRLTVV.

The chain joins TRBV5-1 to TRBJ1-1; no reliable D call. Germline CDR1 is SGHRS and CDR2 is YFSETQ. Deletions cut 1 base from V and 0 bases from J, with 7 bases between. The CDR3 is 14 residues long. The CDR3 here is CASSLSEMNTEAFF. CDR3 nucleotide sequence: TGCGCCAGCAGCTTGAGCGAAATGAACACTGAAGCTTTCTTT.

This chain links TRBV23-1 with TRBJ2-1; 8 nucleotides agree with TRBD2. TRBV23-1 is an ORF; its function is uncertain. The CDR3 has 14 residues. The ends lost 1 base at V and 5 bases at J; junction bases unmatched: 1. CDR3: CASSQLLADNEQFF. The CDR3 region has the DNA TGCGCCAGCAGTCAATTACTAGCGGACAATGAGCAGTTCTTC.

This clone was detected only once. The J gene is TRBJ1-5, the V gene TRBV28; D gene uncertain. CDR1 is MDHEN, CDR2 SYDVKM, per germline. Trimming took off 4 bases at V and 2 bases at J, with 6 bases between the two ends. The CDR3 is made up of 13 amino acids. The CDR3 spells CASSSLGNQPQHF. The CDR3 DNA follows: TGTGCCAGCAGTTCGTTGGGCAATCAGCCCCAGCATTTT.

The chain employs TRBV24-1 and TRBJ2-1; TRBD2 matches 8 bases. This CDR3 has 15 amino acids. Germline V CDR1 and CDR2: KGHDR, SFDVKD. V lost 9 bases and J lost 3; bases outside the gene matches: 9. The CDR3 region is CATEPGGVVYNEQFF. Here the CDR3 DNA reads TGTGCCACCGAACCCGGGGGGGTGGTCTACAATGAGCAGTTCTTC.

The V call is TRBV7-3, the J call TRBJ2-2, with 7 bases aligning to TRBD2. Germline V gene data show CDR1 as SGHTA and CDR2 as FQGTGA. Trimming took 2 bases from V and 4 from J; bases not matched to a gene: 4. CDR3 length: 15 residues. The DNA for the CDR3 is TGTGCCAGCAGCTTAGTTGGCGGGAGCACCGGGGAGCTGTTTTTT. Its translation: CASSLVGGSTGELFF.

The chain joins TRBV2 to TRBJ2-3, with D possibly TRBD2 on 6 matching bases. V gave up 3 bases and J gave up 1 base, with 20 bases separating them. Germline V CDR1 and CDR2: SNHLY, FYNNEI. The CDR3 sequence is 18 residues long. The CDR3 DNA reads as TGTGCCAGCAGTGAGGAGGGTGTCATCTGGGGGGGCACAGATACGCAGTATTTT. It translates to CASSEEGVIWGGTDTQYF.

The chain combines TRBV7-2 with TRBJ2-7, with 11 bases aligning to TRBD1. V gave up 0 bases and J gave up 3 bases; unmatched junction bases: 4. The CDR3 totals 16 residues. In germline, CDR1 is SGHTA, CDR2 FQGNSA. The CDR3 nucleotides read TGTGCCAGCAGCTTAGCGGGGGGACAGGGGGTCTACGAGCAGTACTTC. Encoded protein: CASSLAGGQGVYEQYF.

The rearrangement joins TRBV19 to TRBJ1-5, with unresolved D. Germline V lookup: CDR1 LNHDA, CDR2 SQIVND (reference sequence). The CDR3 totals 13 residues. Deletions cut 5 bases from V and 15 bases from J, with 20 bases between. The CDR3 nucleotides are TGTGCCAGTAGTCCTTGGTCTGCGCGCGGGAGGCATTTT. The encoded protein is CASSPWSARGRHF. The entire variable domain, with the rest obtained from reference TRBV19 and TRBJ1-5, is as follows: DGGITQSPKYLFRKEGQNVTLSCEQNLNHDAMYWYRQDPGQGLRLIYYSQIVNDFQKGDIAEGYSVSREKKESFPLTVTSAQKNPTAFYLCASSPWSARGRHFGDGTRLSIL.

The chain carries TRBV25-1 and TRBJ1-1, with 10 bases that match TRBD1. After removal of 6 bases from V and 10 bases from J, the junction contained 5 bases not matched to a gene. The CDR3 is made up of 12 amino acids. From germline, CDR1 is MGHDK and CDR2 SYGVNS. As DNA, the CDR3 is TGTGCCAGCAGGAATGACAGGGGGCTAGCTTTCTTT. Protein product: CASRNDRGLAFF.

The chain carries TRBV19 and TRBJ2-7, with no clear D. The CDR3 covers 14 residues. Trimming stripped 6 bases from V and 0 bases from J, with 12 bases between. Germline lookup yields CDR1 LNHDA and CDR2 SQIVND (reference sequence). CDR3 nucleotides: TGTGCCAGTAGAAGGCGGCCTGACTCCTACGAGCAGTACTTC. Protein sequence: CASRRRPDSYEQYF. The whole variable domain, filled in from reference TRBV19 and TRBJ2-7, reads DGGITQSPKYLFRKEGQNVTLSCEQNLNHDAMYWYRQDPGQGLRLIYYSQIVNDFQKGDIAEGYSVSREKKESFPLTVTSAQKNPTAFYLCASRRRPDSYEQYFGPGTRLTVT.

This clone was seen repeatedly, ten times or more. The V and J genes are TRBV5-1 and TRBJ1-1; D gene unclear. The CDR3 is made up of 15 amino acids. From germline, CDR1 is SGHRS and CDR2 YFSETQ. Trimming removed 0 bases at V and 4 bases at J, with 13 bases between. The CDR3 loop is CASSLVGGSGTEAFF. The CDR3 DNA follows: TGCGCCAGCAGCTTGGTGGGAGGTTCGGGCACTGAAGCTTTCTTT.

The chain joins TRBV29-1 to TRBJ1-2; 10 bases map to TRBD1. The germline CDR1 and CDR2 sequences are SQVTM and ANQGSEA. The V and J ends lost 6 bases and 5 bases, in that order; junction bases with no gene match: 9. CDR3 length: 14 amino acids. CDR3 sequence: CSVQGTGVRYGYTF. The CDR3 bases are TGCAGCGTCCAGGGGACAGGGGTGAGGTATGGCTACACCTTC.

The gene calls are TRBV24-1 and TRBJ1-2; no firm D call. The CDR3 sequence is 14 residues long. The V end was cut by 1 base, the J end by 1 base, with 6 bases between. CDR1 is KGHDR and CDR2 is SFDVKD in the germline V gene. The CDR3 spells CATSDLSHNYGYTF. In DNA form, the CDR3 reads TGTGCCACCAGTGATTTAAGCCATAACTATGGCTACACCTTC.

The chain couples TRBV7-6 to TRBJ2-5; no clear D. Germline V gene sequence: CDR1 SGHVS, CDR2 FNYEAQ. The CDR3 has 15 residues. With 1 base removed from V and 1 base from J, the gap between germline ends came to 10 bases. The CDR3 DNA sequence: TGTGCCAGCAGCTTAGGACCAGAAAGCCAAGAGACCCAGTACTTC. Translating it yields CASSLGPESQETQYF. Full variable domain (missing parts from reference TRBV7-6 and TRBJ2-5): GAGVSQSPRYKVTKRGQDVALRCDPISGHVSLYWYRQALGQGPEFLTYFNYEAQQDKSGLPNDRFSAERPEGSISTLTIQRTEQRDSAMYRCASSLGPESQETQYFGPGTRLLVL.

The chain links TRBV9 to TRBJ1-1; D possibly corresponds to TRBD1 (5 bases). CDR1 and CDR2 (germline): SGDLS, YYNGEE. V was clipped by 3 bases and J by 4 bases, with 19 bases between them. The CDR3 covers 16 residues. The CDR3 sequence is CASSAGTHADGTEAFF. The DNA for the CDR3 is TGTGCCAGCAGCGCTGGGACCCACGCTGATGGCACTGAAGCTTTCTTT.